This record concerns one TCR beta chain sequence. Other nucleotide sequences in the sample specify the same CDR3. The data were taken from a study of blood T cell repertoires in COVID-19. Study-wide context: COVID-19 samples from acute and convalescent phases originated in the United States, Italy and Spain. T cells, B-cell-depleted T cells, or PBMCs provided the cDNA or gDNA that served as material.

Residents of 20 to 25 US areas, aged 18 to 89 years, made up the participants. Authors' methods: Counts of nucleated cells, estimated from reference gene primer amplification, were obtained. TCRdb keeps only in-frame clones here, not all; method: immunoSEQ multiplex PCR. That table is the source of V, J and clone size, and D and trimming were worked out from the DNA. This table holds about 190,000 clones, around 85% found once. This clonotype was obtained from a woman aged 25-40 years who had recovered from COVID-19. The specimen was PBMCs or T cells enriched from blood (not recorded which).

The CDR3 DNA follows: TGCGCCAGCAGCCGGGGGAAAGAGACCCAGTACTTC. Protein: CASSRGKETQYF. V and J are TRBV5-1 and TRBJ2-5; tentatively, D is TRBD2 (6 bases). Germline CDR1 SGHRS, CDR2 YFSETQ. The CDR3 contains 12 residues. Trimming cost V 4 bases and J 3 bases, with 7 bases left between them.